The TCR beta chain described here comes from a study of T-cell memory formation after mild COVID-19. General observations from the study: Clones that contracted from day 15 to 85 had balanced CD4/CD8; later expanders were CD4+ biased.

The germline V gene has CDR1 SGHTA and CDR2 FQGNSA. The V gene end was trimmed by 4 bases and the J gene end by 3 bases; junction bases not matched to a gene: 3. The CDR3 has 14 residues. As for this clonotype: The antigen is not known.

Using its own MiXCR run on the 5' RACE reads, TCRdb lists one record per CDR3 protein. The data contain more than 300,000 distinct CDR3 sequences, roughly 15% of them seen just once; the ten biggest clones take up approximately 22%. The gene calls are TRBV7-2 and TRBJ1-5, with TRBD1 matching over 7 bases. The receptor comes from a man younger than 30 who had mild COVID-19 (a few samples of this study predate the infection). Cell type and time point are not known. The sample taken for sequencing was PBMCs or a T cell subset sorted from them (not recorded which). Written as DNA, the CDR3 is TGTGCCAGCAGCTATACAGGGGCCAATCAGCCCCAGCATTTT. It codes for CASSYTGANQPQHF.